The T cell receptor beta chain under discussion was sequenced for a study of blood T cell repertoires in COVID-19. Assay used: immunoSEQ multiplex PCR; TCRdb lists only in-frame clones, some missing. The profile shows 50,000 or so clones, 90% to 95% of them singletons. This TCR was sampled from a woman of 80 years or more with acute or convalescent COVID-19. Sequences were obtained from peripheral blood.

The DNA for the CDR3 is TGTGCCACCAGTGACCCGCCGGGAGAGACGCAGTATTTT. Its protein product is CATSDPPGETQYF. The rearrangement links TRBV24-1 to TRBJ2-3, with a tentative D call TRBD2 (6 bases). Trimming cost V 4 bases and J 9 bases, with 13 bases left between them. The CDR3 totals 13 residues. Germline loops: CDR1 KGHDR, CDR2 SFDVKD.